This TCR beta chain came from a study of blood T cell repertoires in COVID-19. As for the study in general: The United States, Italy and Spain supplied acute and convalescent COVID-19 samples. T cells, B-cell-depleted T cells, or PBMCs supplied cDNA or gDNA.

V lost 3 bases and J 0 bases, leaving 16 bases between the germline ends. The CDR3 covers 17 residues. Germline lookup yields CDR1 WNHNN and CDR2 SYGVQD (reference sequence). Source study methods: Estimation of nucleated cell counts relied on the amplification of reference gene primers. Using immunoSEQ multiplex PCR, the repertoire was profiled, and TCRdb retains in-frame clones only, with some absent. V, J and clone size derive from that table, while D and trimming were established from the DNA sequence. The sample holds 55,000 to 80,000 clones, roughly 89% seen once. Only a few counts were recorded for this clone.

This clonotype was obtained from a man aged 50 or older with active COVID-19. The chain links TRBV10-1 to TRBJ2-3; no definite D call. Sequenced input: peripheral blood. The CDR3: CASSDLRLNPSTDTQYF. The CDR3 region has the DNA TGCGCCAGCAGTGATCTTCGACTGAACCCTAGCACAGATACGCAGTATTTT.